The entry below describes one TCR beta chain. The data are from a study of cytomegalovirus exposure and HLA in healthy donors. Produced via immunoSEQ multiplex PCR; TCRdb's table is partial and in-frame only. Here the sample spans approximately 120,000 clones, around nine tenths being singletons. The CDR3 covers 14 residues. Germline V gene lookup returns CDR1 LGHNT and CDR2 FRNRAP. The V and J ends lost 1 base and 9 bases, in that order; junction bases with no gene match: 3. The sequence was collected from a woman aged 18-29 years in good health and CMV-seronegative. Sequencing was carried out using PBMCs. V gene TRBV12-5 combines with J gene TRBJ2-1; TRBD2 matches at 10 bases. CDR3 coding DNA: TGTGCTAGTGGTTTGGCCCGGACTAGCGGTGAGCAGTTCTTC. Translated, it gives CASGLARTSGEQFF.